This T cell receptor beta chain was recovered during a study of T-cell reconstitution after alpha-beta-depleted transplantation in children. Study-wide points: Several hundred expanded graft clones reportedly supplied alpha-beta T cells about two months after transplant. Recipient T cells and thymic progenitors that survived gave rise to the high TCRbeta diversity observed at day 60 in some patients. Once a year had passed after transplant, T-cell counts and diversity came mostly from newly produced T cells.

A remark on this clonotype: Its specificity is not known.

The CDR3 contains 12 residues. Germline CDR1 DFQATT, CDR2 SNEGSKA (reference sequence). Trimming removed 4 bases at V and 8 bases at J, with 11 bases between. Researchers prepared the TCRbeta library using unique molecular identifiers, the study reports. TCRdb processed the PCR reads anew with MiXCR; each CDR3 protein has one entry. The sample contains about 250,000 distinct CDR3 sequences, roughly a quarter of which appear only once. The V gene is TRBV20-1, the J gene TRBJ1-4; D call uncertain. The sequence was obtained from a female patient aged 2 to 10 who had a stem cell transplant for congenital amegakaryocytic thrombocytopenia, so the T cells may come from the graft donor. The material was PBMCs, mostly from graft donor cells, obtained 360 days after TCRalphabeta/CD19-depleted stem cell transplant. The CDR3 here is CSAIGSAEKLFF. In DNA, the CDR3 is TGCAGTGCTATTGGATCTGCCGAAAAACTGTTTTTT.